Listed below are T cell receptor beta chains from one sample, sequenced in a study of vaccination effects on CD4 cells after COVID-19. These receptors lack a known antigen. Generated by immunoSEQ multiplex PCR, the TCRdb table keeps only in-frame clones and is missing some. The repertoire holds tens of thousands of clones, with 65% to 70% as singletons. The sequencing here drew on CD4+ T cells from PBMCs cultured without peptide, taken before COVID-19 vaccination. Receptors originate from a human donor who received a COVID-19 vaccine. Each CDR3 is given with its conserved first and last residue. A D gene is named only where the DNA matches it firmly. Some rows mark clone size as missing; the rest say once, few, many or name a class of expanded clone.

D	size	V	J	DNA	CDR3
NA	NA	TRBV7-7	TRBJ2-5	TGTGCCAGCAGCTTAGGACGGTTGCTCGAACAAGAGACCCAGTACTTC	CASSLGRLLEQETQYF
NA	NA	TRBV29-1	TRBJ1-4	TGCAGCGTAGCTAGACAGGAGAATGAAAAACTGTTTTTT	CSVARQENEKLFF
TRBD1	once	TRBV5-1	TRBJ2-6	TGCGCCAGCAGCGCCATGACAGGGTCTGGGGCCAACGTCCTGACTTTC	CASSAMTGSGANVLTF
NA	NA	TRBV25-1	TRBJ1-2	TGTGCCAGCAGTGAACCTGAGATCCGTCGGGGCTACACCTTC	CASSEPEIRRGYTF
TRBD1	few	TRBV7-9	TRBJ2-5	TGTGCCAGCAGCTCGACAGGGCAAGAGACCCAGTACTTC	CASSSTGQETQYF
TRBD1	NA	TRBV2	TRBJ1-1	TGTGCCAGCAGGGTAGACAGGGTGGGGGACACTGAAGCTTTCTTT	CASRVDRVGDTEAFF
NA	NA	TRBV3-1/TRBV3-2	TRBJ2-5	TGTGCCAGCAGCCCCTCTTTCTCCGGGCGGGAGACCCAGTACTTC	CASSPSFSGRETQYF
TRBD2	NA	TRBV29-1	TRBJ2-3	TGCAGCGGGATCGGGGGGGGGTTTGCAGATACGCAGTATTTT	CSGIGGGFADTQYF
TRBD2	NA	TRBV3-1/TRBV3-2	TRBJ2-2	TGTGCCAGCAGCCAAGAGGGAGGGCCGAAGAACACCGGGGAGCTGTTTTTT	CASSQEGGPKNTGELFF
TRBD1	few	TRBV7-8	TRBJ2-6	TGTGCCAGCAGCTTAAGACAGGGGCGTTCTGGGGCCAACGTCCTGACTTTC	CASSLRQGRSGANVLTF
NA	NA	TRBV7-9	TRBJ1-2	TGTGCCAGCAGCCTGCGGGACACCTATGGCTACACCTTC	CASSLRDTYGYTF
NA	few	TRBV15	TRBJ2-7	TGTGCCACCAGCAGAGGGGGGTTCCTCTACGTGGAGCAGTACTTC	CATSRGGFLYVEQYF
TRBD2	NA	TRBV2	TRBJ2-5	TGTGCCTGCATTAGCGGGAGTTACCAAGAGACCCAGTACTTC	CACISGSYQETQYF
TRBD2	NA	TRBV4-1	TRBJ2-1	TGCGCCAGCAGCGGCCTAGCGGGAAGGGGGTACAATGAGCAGTTCTTC	CASSGLAGRGYNEQFF
TRBD2	NA	TRBV6-5	TRBJ2-7	TGTGCCAGCAGTATCACTAGCGGGGGCTACGAGCAGTACTTC	CASSITSGGYEQYF
NA	NA	TRBV5-4	TRBJ1-2	TGTGCCAGCAGCTCCGACAACTATGGCTACACCTTC	CASSSDNYGYTF
NA	once	TRBV7-8	TRBJ2-7	TGTGCCAGCAGCTTAGGACAGGCTAGGATCAACGAGCAGTACTTC	CASSLGQARINEQYF
NA	few	TRBV5-5	TRBJ1-6	TGTGCCAGCAGCCCTCAGGGTCCCTATAATTCACCCCTCCACTTT	CASSPQGPYNSPLHF
NA	NA	TRBV18	TRBJ1-2	TGTGCCAGCTCACCACCCCAACCTACTAACTATGGCTACACCTTC	CASSPPQPTNYGYTF
NA	NA	TRBV7-8	TRBJ1-2	TGTGCCAGCAGCTTAGACGTGGACGGCTACACCTTC	CASSLDVDGYTF
TRBD2	NA	TRBV19	TRBJ2-1	TGTGCCAGTATGGGAGGGCAGGGGACGACTAGCGGCTATGAGCAGTTCTTC	CASMGGQGTTSGYEQFF
TRBD2	NA	TRBV7-2	TRBJ2-3	TGTGCCAGCAGCTTAGCAGTAGCGGGGGGGCGGTATTTT	CASSLAVAGGRYF
TRBD1	NA	TRBV5-1	TRBJ1-5	TGCGCCAGCAGCCCGGGACAGTTCAATCAGCCCCAGCATTTT	CASSPGQFNQPQHF
NA	NA	TRBV6-5	TRBJ1-4	TGTGCCAGCAGTACAGGGTCGACGGGTGAAAAACTGTTTTTT	CASSTGSTGEKLFF
NA	NA	TRBV18	TRBJ1-1	TGTGCCAGCTCACGAGAAAGGGGTACTGAAGCTTTCTTT	CASSRERGTEAFF
TRBD1	NA	TRBV19	TRBJ2-1	TGTGCCAGTAGCCCTTGGGGGCGTGGGACAGGGATCTACAATGAGCAGTTCTTC	CASSPWGRGTGIYNEQFF
TRBD1	NA	TRBV4-1	TRBJ1-4	TGCGCCAGCAGGTCCTACAGGGGCCTAGGTGAAAAACTGTTTTTT	CASRSYRGLGEKLFF
NA	NA	TRBV25-1	TRBJ1-5	TGTGCCAGCAGTGAGGGAAATCAGCCCCAGCATTTT	CASSEGNQPQHF
NA	NA	TRBV29-1	TRBJ2-5	TGCAGCGTTGAAGGGGGCACACAAGGGACCCAGTACTTC	CSVEGGTQGTQYF
NA	few	TRBV3-1/TRBV3-2	TRBJ1-6	TGTGCCAGCAGCCAAGGGTTGGCAGTAAATTCACCCCTCCACTTT	CASSQGLAVNSPLHF